The 28 T cell receptor beta chains below come from one sample, sequenced in a study of shared clonotypes between healthy human individuals. The data were produced by immunoSEQ multiplex PCR, yet TCRdb's version contains in-frame clones alone and is incomplete. The sample has 2 million to 3 million clones, approximately 94% seen once; the top ten hold more than 0.35%. Sample: naive CD4+ T cells from PBMCs. The subset: CD45RA+ positively selected. These receptors were collected from a young man in good health. Some clones in this sample may be carry-over from other donors' samples.

For the CDR3, the DNA is TGTGCCAGCACAATCATCTCCGGAAACACCATATATTTT. It yields the protein CASTIISGNTIYF. V is TRBV28 and J is TRBJ1-3; unclear D gene. Per germline, CDR1 MDHEN and CDR2 SYDVKM. The CDR3 extends over 13 amino acids. The V end lost 7 bases, the J end lost 4 bases, and 11 bases lay between the germline ends.

The rearrangement links TRBV19 to TRBJ1-2, with D hard to call. CDR1 and CDR2 from the germline V gene are LNHDA and SQIVND (reference sequence). The CDR3 runs 14 residues. V was pared by 5 bases and J by 2 bases, with 12 bases between. CDR3 region: CASSVMGRNYGYTF. The CDR3 DNA reads TGTGCCAGTAGTGTCATGGGGAGAAACTATGGCTACACCTTC. Full variable domain (outside the CDR3, taken from reference TRBV19 and TRBJ1-2): DGGITQSPKYLFRKEGQNVTLSCEQNLNHDAMYWYRQDPGQGLRLIYYSQIVNDFQKGDIAEGYSVSREKKESFPLTVTSAQKNPTAFYLCASSVMGRNYGYTFGSGTRLTVV.

This chain uses TRBV2 with TRBJ2-7; TRBD1 matches at 7 bases. V dropped 3 bases and J dropped 4; count of bases not matched to a gene: 3. The CDR3 has 13 amino acids. The germline V gene encodes CDR1 SNHLY and CDR2 FYNNEI. CDR3 sequence reads: CASSDETGYEQYF. The DNA of the CDR3 is TGTGCCAGCAGTGACGAGACAGGGTACGAGCAGTACTTC.

The chain carries TRBV2 and TRBJ2-3; D may correspond to TRBD1 or TRBD2 (5 bases each). The CDR3 covers 15 residues. The ends were cut back, 7 bases at V and 6 bases at J, with 20 bases in the middle. Germline CDR1 is SNHLY and CDR2 is FYNNEI. CDR3 nucleotides: TGTGCCAGCAAGTTCGGTCTGGGGGATTCGGATACGCAGTATTTT. Translation gives CASKFGLGDSDTQYF.

The V gene is TRBV9, the J gene TRBJ2-1; TRBD2 aligns across 13 bases. The CDR3 length is 15 residues. CDR1 SGDLS and CDR2 YYNGEE come from the germline V gene. V lost 4 bases, J lost 7 bases, and 5 bases stayed unmatched. CDR3 in amino acids: CASSPGTSGINEQFF. The CDR3 DNA reads as TGTGCCAGCAGCCCCGGGACTAGCGGGATAAATGAGCAGTTCTTC.

In DNA, the CDR3 is TGCAGCGCCCTGGGAGGCGGGTACGAGCAGTACTTC. Amino acid sequence: CSALGGGYEQYF. The chain uses TRBV29-1 and TRBJ2-7; tentative D call: TRBD2 (6 bases). Trimming removed 7 bases from V and 4 bases from J, with 14 bases in between. Germline V lookup: CDR1 SQVTM, CDR2 ANQGSEA. The CDR3 extends over 12 amino acids.

The V and J genes are TRBV28 and TRBJ2-1; 9 bases are a match to TRBD2. Trimming took 5 bases from V and 5 from J; bases not matched to a gene: 4. From germline, CDR1 is MDHEN and CDR2 SYDVKM. The CDR3 is 14 residues long. In DNA form, the CDR3 reads TGTGCCAGCAGTGCGGGGGGGCAGGACAATGAGCAGTTCTTC. It translates to CASSAGGQDNEQFF.

This clone was found a few times. The chain links TRBV7-2 to TRBJ2-5, with D uncertain. Germline CDR1 is SGHTA and CDR2 is FQGNSA. V shed 5 bases and J shed 5 bases, with 9 bases lying between them. This CDR3 comprises 12 residues. The CDR3 loop is CASSPPWETQYF. DNA for the CDR3: TGTGCCAGCAGCCCCCCTTGGGAGACCCAGTACTTC.

The genes are TRBV9 and TRBJ2-6; D is perhaps TRBD1 (5 bases). Trimming took 3 bases from V and 3 from J, leaving 10 bases between them. Germline loops: CDR1 SGDLS, CDR2 YYNGEE. The CDR3 has 15 residues. As DNA, the CDR3 is TGTGCCAGCAGCGACCGGACATTTGGGGCCAACGTCCTGACTTTC. Protein: CASSDRTFGANVLTF.

The CDR3 nucleotides read TGTGCCAGCAACGGACAGGGATGGACTGAAGCTTTCTTT. Its translation is CASNGQGWTEAFF. The V gene is TRBV6-1, the J gene TRBJ1-1; the match to TRBD1 covers 8 bases. The junction had 6 bases not matched to a gene; V was cut back by 7 bases and J by 5 bases. Per the germline V gene, CDR1 is MNHNS and CDR2 is SASEGT. This CDR3 is built from 13 residues.

As regards this clone: At one of its ends the junction is not consistent with the germline gene, which may arise from a read error. The chain has TRBV27 and TRBJ1-1; D is perhaps TRBD1 (6 bases). There are 15 residues in the CDR3. From germline, CDR1 is MNHEY and CDR2 SMNVEV (reference sequence). The CDR3 region is CVSSSLATGTTEAFF. The CDR3 region has the DNA TGTGTCAGCAGTTCCCTAGCCACAGGGACAACGGAAGCTTTCTTT.

The chain links TRBV5-4 to TRBJ1-2; 7 nucleotides match TRBD1. The CDR3 sequence is 15 residues long. CDR1 and CDR2 (germline): SGHNT, YYREEE (reference sequence). The ends lost 0 bases at V and 3 bases at J; junction bases unmatched: 5. The CDR3 is CASSLGRGTDYGYTF. CDR3 sequence (DNA): TGTGCCAGCAGCTTGGGTAGAGGGACAGACTATGGCTACACCTTC.

This chain links TRBV9 with TRBJ2-3, with 8 bases lining up with TRBD2. Losses at the gene ends were 4 bases for V and 3 bases for J; bases not matched to a gene: 7. This CDR3 region has 15 residues. The germline CDR1 and CDR2 sequences are SGDLS and YYNGEE. CDR3 loop: CASSPSGSGTDTQYF. CDR3 DNA sequence: TGTGCCAGCAGCCCAAGCGGGAGTGGTACAGATACGCAGTATTTT.

V gene TRBV18 combines with J gene TRBJ1-1; TRBD1 matches at 9 bases. The CDR3 spans 17 residues. The V segment lost 3 bases and the J segment 4 bases; nucleotides outside the gene matches: 12. Per the germline V gene, CDR1 is KGHSH and CDR2 is LQKENI. The CDR3 is CASSPTLTGQGVTEAFF. Written as DNA, the CDR3 is TGTGCCAGCTCACCTACCCTTACGGGACAGGGAGTCACTGAAGCTTTCTTT. Supplemented by reference TRBV18 and TRBJ1-1, the full variable domain reads NAGVMQNPRHLVRRRGQEARLRCSPMKGHSHVYWYRQLPEEGLKFMVYLQKENIIDESGMPKERFSAEFPKEGPSILRIQQVVRGDSAAYFCASSPTLTGQGVTEAFFGQGTRLTVV.

The chain's CDR3 is CAWRLAGGPVEQFF. In DNA, the CDR3 is TGTGCCTGGAGGCTAGCGGGAGGGCCGGTAGAGCAGTTCTTC. The genes are TRBV30 and TRBJ2-1, with TRBD2 identical over 12 bases. Germline-derived CDR1 and CDR2 are GTSNPN and SVGIG (reference sequence). This CDR3 is 14 amino acids long. J was trimmed by 10 bases and V by 3 bases; bases with no gene match: 7. The full variable domain, its missing parts supplied by reference TRBV30 and TRBJ2-1, is SQTIHQWPATLVQPVGSPLSLECTVEGTSNPNLYWYRQAAGRGLQLLFYSVGIGQISSEVPQNLSASRPQDRQFILSSKKLLLSDSGFYLCAWRLAGGPVEQFFGPGTRLTVL.

Remarks on this clone: The sample carries other DNA sequences with the same CDR3. The rearrangement links TRBV9 to TRBJ1-2; the match to TRBD1 covers 7 bases. CDR1 SGDLS and CDR2 YYNGEE come from the germline V gene. The CDR3 totals 14 residues. V was pared by 0 bases and J by 4 bases, with 3 bases of the junction left unmatched. CDR3 bases: TGTGCCAGCAGCGTAGCTGGGACAGCCTATGGCTACACCTTC. Translated, it gives CASSVAGTAYGYTF.

CDR3 sequence reads: CASSLGSGRYEQYF. Here the CDR3 DNA reads TGTGCCAGCAGCTTGGGTAGCGGGAGATACGAGCAGTACTTC. V is TRBV5-5 and J is TRBJ2-7; 9 bases line up with TRBD2. The CDR3 extends over 14 amino acids. Germline lookup yields CDR1 SGHKS and CDR2 YYEKEE (reference sequence). With V trimmed by 0 bases and J by 4 bases, 2 bases remained unmatched.

The genes are TRBV4-3 and TRBJ1-2; D ambiguous. There are 15 residues in the CDR3. The V end lost 3 bases, the J end lost 4 bases, and 15 bases lay between the germline ends. Germline assignment: CDR1 LGHNA and CDR2 YSLEER. In DNA, the CDR3 is TGCGCCAGCAGCCACCAAGATCAGCTTTTCTATGGCTACACCTTC. Protein product: CASSHQDQLFYGYTF.

V is TRBV6-5 and J is TRBJ2-1; D is undetermined. This CDR3 spans 15 amino acids. V was shortened by 6 bases and J by 2 bases, with 14 bases between the two germline ends. Germline lookup yields CDR1 MNHEY and CDR2 SVGAGI. This CDR3 reads CASRSYGEPYNEQFF. The CDR3 nucleotides are TGTGCCAGCAGATCTTACGGTGAGCCCTACAATGAGCAGTTCTTC.

This chain connects TRBV2 to TRBJ2-7; D not resolved. In germline, CDR1 is SNHLY, CDR2 FYNNEI. V was pared by 6 bases and J by 3 bases, with 15 bases between. The CDR3 runs 14 residues. CDR3 loop: CASRPGSSGYEQYF. The CDR3 nucleotides are TGTGCCAGCAGGCCGGGTTCCTCGGGCTACGAGCAGTACTTC.

This clone has just one count. The V gene is TRBV18, the J gene TRBJ1-3, with 8 bases matching TRBD1. V shed 3 bases, J shed 7 bases, and the junction held 5 bases outside the gene matches. There are 14 residues in the CDR3. Germline-derived CDR1 and CDR2 are KGHSH and LQKENI. CDR3 DNA: TGTGCCAGCTCACCCCAGGACAGGGCGAACACCATATATTTT. It is translated as CASSPQDRANTIYF. Complete variable domain (other parts from reference TRBV18 and TRBJ1-3): NAGVMQNPRHLVRRRGQEARLRCSPMKGHSHVYWYRQLPEEGLKFMVYLQKENIIDESGMPKERFSAEFPKEGPSILRIQQVVRGDSAAYFCASSPQDRANTIYFGEGSWLTVV.

The V call is TRBV9, the J call TRBJ1-2; 7 bases map to TRBD1. The CDR3 contains 13 residues. Germline-derived CDR1 and CDR2 are SGDLS and YYNGEE. The V gene end was trimmed by 2 bases and the J gene end by 6 bases; junction bases not matched to a gene: 4. CDR3 in amino acids: CASSVDREHGYTF. Written as DNA, the CDR3 is TGTGCCAGCAGCGTCGACAGGGAGCATGGCTACACCTTC.

The chain joins TRBV25-1 to TRBJ2-3; perhaps TRBD2 as D (6 bases). CDR1 is MGHDK, CDR2 SYGVNS, per germline. Trimming took off 5 bases at V and 6 bases at J, with 21 bases between the two ends. The CDR3 totals 16 residues. The CDR3 loop is CASSPAVRGLGDTQYF. The CDR3 bases are TGTGCCAGCAGTCCCGCCGTGCGGGGCCTGGGGGATACGCAGTATTTT. Full variable domain (rest looked up from reference TRBV25-1 and TRBJ2-3): EADIYQTPRYLVIGTGKKITLECSQTMGHDKMYWYQQDPGMELHLIHYSYGVNSTEKGDLSSESTVSRIRTEHFPLTLESARPSHTSQYLCASSPAVRGLGDTQYFGPGTRLTVL.

This chain uses TRBV6-1 with TRBJ1-4; no firm D call. Trimming shortened V by 6 bases and J by 7 bases, and 12 bases separated the two germline ends. The CDR3 consists of 13 residues. Germline loops: CDR1 MNHNS, CDR2 SASEGT. The CDR3 DNA reads TGTGCCAGCAGCGACGGGAGTCTTGAAAAACTGTTTTTT. The encoded protein is CASSDGSLEKLFF.

The chain is built from TRBV30 and TRBJ2-1; 10 bases agree with TRBD2. Germline assignment: CDR1 GTSNPN and CDR2 SVGIG (reference sequence). CDR3 size: 18 residues. V lost 7 bases and J lost 0; bases outside the gene matches: 15. The DNA for the CDR3 is TGTGCCTCCCAGTCCGGGACTAGCGTTTCGCACTCCTACAATGAGCAGTTCTTC. Translated, it gives CASQSGTSVSHSYNEQFF. The variable domain in full, with the rest retrieved from reference TRBV30 and TRBJ2-1, is SQTIHQWPATLVQPVGSPLSLECTVEGTSNPNLYWYRQAAGRGLQLLFYSVGIGQISSEVPQNLSASRPQDRQFILSSKKLLLSDSGFYLCASQSGTSVSHSYNEQFFGPGTRLTVL.

This clone was observed a single time. V gene TRBV7-9 combines with J gene TRBJ1-2; 8 nucleotides match TRBD1. The V segment lost 2 bases and the J segment 5 bases; nucleotides outside the gene matches: 10. This CDR3 has 16 amino acids. Germline CDR1 SEHNR, CDR2 FQNEAQ (reference sequence). The CDR3 DNA follows: TGTGCCAGCAGCTTAAATCGGCAGGGGGCTGGGTATGGCTACACCTTC. Its protein product is CASSLNRQGAGYGYTF.

This chain uses TRBV4-3 with TRBJ1-2; D uncertain. V shed 0 bases and J shed 6 bases, with 11 bases lying between them. CDR3 size: 14 residues. Germline values: CDR1 LGHNA, CDR2 YSLEER. The CDR3 loop is CASSQEFSYHGYTF. CDR3 nucleotide sequence: TGCGCCAGCAGCCAAGAGTTCAGCTATCATGGCTACACCTTC.

With regard to this clone: Other nucleotide sequences in the sample specify the same CDR3. J is TRBJ2-7 and V is TRBV5-1; a weak D match, TRBD2 (5 bases). The CDR3 sequence is 14 residues long. The V end lost 4 bases, the J end lost 1 base, and 12 bases lay between the germline ends. CDR1 SGHRS and CDR2 YFSETQ come from the germline V gene. As DNA, the CDR3 is TGCGCCAGCAGCCTCGGACGGGGATCCTACGAGCAGTACTTC. Its protein product is CASSLGRGSYEQYF. Combining the CDR3 with reference TRBV5-1 and TRBJ2-7 gives the whole variable domain KAGVTQTPRYLIKTRGQQVTLSCSPISGHRSVSWYQQTPGQGLQFLFEYFSETQRNKGNFPGRFSGRQFSNSRSEMNVSTLELGDSALYLCASSLGRGSYEQYFGPGTRLTVT.